This is a list of T cell receptor beta chains from one sample in a study of blood T cells in healthy people across ages. TCRdb processed the 5' RACE reads anew with MiXCR; each CDR3 protein has one entry. The repertoire has roughly 800,000 distinct CDR3 sequences, 58% of them found once; the top ten carry roughly 20%. Sequencing used blood. These receptors all stem from a man aged 25-45 years in good health. Both conserved end residues are part of each CDR3. D genes are given only for firm matches. Only part of the rows carry a size: once, few, many, or a class if the clone is expanded.

D gene	V gene	clone size	J gene	CDR3 protein	CDR3 DNA
.	TRBV29-1	.	TRBJ2-1	CSVEEPFEQFF	TGCAGCGTTGAAGAGCCCTTTGAGCAGTTCTTC
TRBD1	TRBV7-9	.	TRBJ1-6	CAGSQGRSSPLHF	TGTGCCGGTTCACAGGGGAGGAGTTCACCCCTCCACTTT
TRBD1	TRBV9	.	TRBJ1-5	CASSPGGMNQPQHF	TGTGCCAGCAGCCCAGGGGGCATGAATCAGCCCCAGCATTTT
TRBD1	TRBV10-3	.	TRBJ1-2	CAISDLTGAANYGYTF	TGTGCCATCAGTGACCTGACAGGGGCGGCTAACTATGGCTACACCTTC
.	TRBV20-1	.	TRBJ2-7	CSAADGPFGEQYF	TGCAGTGCGGCCGACGGACCTTTCGGCGAGCAGTACTTC
TRBD2	TRBV4-2	.	TRBJ2-3	CASSDETSGGTDTQYF	TGTGCCAGCAGCGATGAGACTAGCGGAGGCACAGATACGCAGTATTTT
TRBD1	TRBV6-2/TRBV6-3	.	TRBJ2-1	CASIRDRGYNEQFF	TGTGCCAGCATCCGGGACAGGGGATACAATGAGCAGTTCTTC
TRBD2	TRBV6-5	.	TRBJ2-1	CAGSYAAGGPNEQFF	TGTGCCGGCAGTTACGCGGCGGGGGGGCCCAATGAGCAGTTCTTC
.	TRBV20-1	few	TRBJ2-5	CSAWETGLETQYF	TGCAGTGCATGGGAGACAGGTCTAGAGACCCAGTACTTC
.	TRBV6-1	.	TRBJ1-2	CASSELEHPGGYTF	TGTGCCAGCAGTGAATTGGAACACCCGGGAGGCTACACCTTC
.	TRBV29-1	few	TRBJ2-1	CSVEEAGLVNEQFF	TGCAGCGTTGAAGAGGCGGGACTCGTAAATGAGCAGTTCTTC
TRBD1	TRBV7-6	.	TRBJ1-5	CASSPGGAGQPQHF	TGTGCCAGCAGCCCAGGGGGCGCGGGCCAGCCCCAGCATTTT
.	TRBV12-3/TRBV12-4	.	TRBJ1-2	CAILGSWGGYTF	TGTGCCATCTTGGGGAGTTGGGGTGGCTACACCTTC
.	TRBV10-3	.	TRBJ2-1	CAISESNGKETQFF	TGTGCCATCAGTGAGTCGAACGGAAAAGAGACCCAGTTCTTC
.	TRBV4-2	.	TRBJ2-7	CASSQERGSSSYEQYF	TGTGCCAGCAGCCAAGAAAGGGGGTCGAGCTCCTACGAGCAGTACTTC
.	TRBV20-1	many	TRBJ2-3	CSLMGEDMQYF	TGCAGTCTAATGGGAGAGGACATGCAGTATTTT
.	TRBV7-2	.	TRBJ2-1	CASSLAWVPLINYNEQFF	TGTGCCAGCAGCTTAGCGTGGGTACCTTTGATTAACTACAATGAGCAGTTCTTC
TRBD1	TRBV29-1	.	TRBJ1-1	CSVELGQGAFLNTEAFF	TGCAGCGTTGAACTGGGACAGGGGGCTTTTTTAAACACTGAAGCTTTCTTT
.	TRBV7-9	.	TRBJ1-1	CASSPRPAVDIEAFF	TGTGCCAGCAGCCCCCGGCCGGCGGTCGACATTGAAGCTTTCTTT
.	TRBV6-6	.	TRBJ1-5	CASSPGALPSQPQHF	TGTGCCAGCTCGCCAGGGGCCCTTCCTTCACAGCCCCAGCATTTT
.	TRBV20-1	.	TRBJ2-7	CSALSTVQQYF	TGCAGTGCTTTAAGCACGGTTCAGCAGTACTTC
TRBD2	TRBV2	few	TRBJ2-1	CAQRVAGGHYNEQFF	TGTGCCCAGAGGGTAGCGGGAGGGCACTACAATGAGCAGTTCTTC
TRBD2	TRBV7-2	.	TRBJ2-7	CASSLDRGDFYEQYF	TGTGCCAGCAGCTTAGATCGGGGGGACTTCTACGAGCAGTACTTC
.	TRBV28	.	TRBJ2-5	CASSPRRWGRQETQYF	TGTGCCAGCAGCCCCAGGCGGTGGGGGCGACAAGAGACCCAGTACTTC
.	TRBV10-3	.	TRBJ2-7	CAISVGGGPLPYEQYF	TGTGCCATCAGTGTGGGGGGGGGCCCTCTCCCCTACGAGCAGTACTTC
TRBD1	TRBV29-1	.	TRBJ2-1	CSVEDFGTGNPNEQFF	TGCAGCGTTGAAGATTTCGGGACAGGTAACCCCAATGAGCAGTTCTTC
TRBD1	TRBV4-1	.	TRBJ2-5	CASSQTQGALAVSYEQYF	TGCGCCAGCAGCCAAACACAGGGGGCACTAGCTGTTTCTTACGAGCAGTACTTT
TRBD2	TRBV13	.	TRBJ2-3	CASSSLGTSVSDTQYF	TGTGCCAGCAGCTCCCTCGGGACTAGCGTGTCAGATACGCAGTATTTT
TRBD2	TRBV20-1	few	TRBJ2-3	CSARGRDYTDTQYF	TGCAGTGCTAGGGGCCGGGACTATACAGATACGCAGTATTTT
.	TRBV28	once	TRBJ1-2	CASSLGGLGHDLVNYGYTF	TGTGCCAGCAGTTTAGGGGGTTTGGGGCACGACCTAGTTAACTATGGCTACACCTTC
TRBD1	TRBV29-1	.	TRBJ2-1	CRTGQDVYNEQFF	TGCAGGACGGGACAGGACGTTTACAATGAGCAGTTCTTC
.	TRBV20-1	few	TRBJ1-2	CSARAGADYGYTF	TGCAGTGCTAGAGCAGGGGCGGACTATGGCTACACCTTC
.	TRBV5-6	.	TRBJ2-7	CASSSWTTLEQYF	TGTGCCAGCAGCTCCTGGACTACGCTCGAGCAGTACTTC
TRBD1	TRBV6-5	many	TRBJ2-3	CASSPGTGVTDTQYF	TGTGCCAGCAGCCCCGGGACAGGGGTCACAGATACGCAGTATTTT
.	TRBV5-8	few	TRBJ2-5	CASRQDGTQYF	TGTGCCAGCAGGCAAGATGGGACCCAGTACTTC
.	TRBV7-2	.	TRBJ2-1	CASSLAEGSYNEQFF	TGTGCCAGCAGCTTAGCTGAAGGCAGCTACAATGAGCAGTTCTTC
TRBD1	TRBV10-1	.	TRBJ2-1	CASSDTGTGKGDEQFF	TGCGCCAGCAGTGACACCGGGACAGGGAAAGGGGATGAGCAGTTCTTC
.	TRBV6-5	.	TRBJ2-1	CASSYSPSRGLFF	TGTGCCAGCAGTTACTCCCCCTCGCGGGGACTGTTCTTC